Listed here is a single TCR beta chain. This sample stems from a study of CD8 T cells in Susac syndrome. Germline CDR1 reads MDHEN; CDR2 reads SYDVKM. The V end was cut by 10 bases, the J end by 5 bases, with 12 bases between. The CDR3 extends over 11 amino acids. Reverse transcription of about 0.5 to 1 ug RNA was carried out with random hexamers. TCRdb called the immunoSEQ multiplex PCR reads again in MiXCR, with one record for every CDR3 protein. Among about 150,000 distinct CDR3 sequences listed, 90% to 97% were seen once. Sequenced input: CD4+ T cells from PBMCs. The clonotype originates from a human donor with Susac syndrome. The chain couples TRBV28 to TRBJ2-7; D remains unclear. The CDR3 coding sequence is TGTGCCACCACGGTTGGGGACGAGCAGTACTTC. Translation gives CATTVGDEQYF.